This TCR beta chain comes out of a study of OX40 agonist ivuxolimab in advanced cancers. The wider study: It was permissible to have had prior anti-PD-1, anti-PD-L1 or anti-CTLA-4 therapy, and around 40% had some.

On cycle 4 day 1 and cycle 7 day 1, as well as at baseline, blood was sampled. Per the germline V gene, CDR1 is SGHTA and CDR2 is FQGNSA. This CDR3 region has 12 residues. V was shortened by 4 bases and J by 11 bases, with 12 bases between the two germline ends. Overall study findings and caveats: Some nonresponders also had low normalized T-cell clonal expansion.

Libraries were prepared by immunoSEQ multiplex PCR; TCRdb keeps only in-frame clonotypes and omits some of them. The repertoire consists of over 70,000 clones, with around 90% occurring once and the leading ten covering 0.25% to 0.35%. As to this clone: Its matching antigen is unknown.

Specimen: CD4+ or CD8+ T cells sorted from blood, collected in a trial of the OX40 agonist ivuxolimab. The sequence was obtained from an adult with an advanced solid tumor such as melanoma, head and neck, liver or kidney cancer. J is TRBJ2-1 and V is TRBV7-2; D may be TRBD1 (6 bases). CDR3 sequence (DNA): TGTGCCAGCAGCTGGAGAGGGGACAAGCAGTTCTTC. Translated, it gives CASSWRGDKQFF.